This TCR beta chain was observed in a study of blood T cell repertoires in COVID-19. Germline CDR1 and CDR2: SGHAT and FQNNGV. The CDR3 is made up of 15 amino acids. V was clipped by 4 bases and J by 5 bases, with 12 bases between them. Recovered status in Cohort 3 required two negative PCRs, clearance, or symptom resolution. Profiled with immunoSEQ multiplex PCR; TCRdb holds only in-frame clones, not every one. The repertoire holds over 350,000 clones, with approximately 90% as singletons. Sequenced input: PBMCs or T cells enriched from blood (not recorded which). This clonotype was sampled from a woman younger than 35 who had recovered from COVID-19. The V gene is TRBV11-2, the J gene TRBJ1-6; possible D gene TRBD1, 6 bases. The CDR3 DNA reads TGTGCCAGCAGCTCCCGGGACAACCATAATTCACCCCTCCACTTT. This encodes CASSSRDNHNSPLHF. The full variable domain, with the rest looked up from reference TRBV11-2 and TRBJ1-6, is EAGVAQSPRYKIIEKRQSVAFWCNPISGHATLYWYQQILGQGPKLLIQFQNNGVVDDSQLPKDRFSAERLKGVDSTLKIQPAKLEDSAVYLCASSSRDNHNSPLHFGNGTRLTVT.